A selection of T cell receptor beta chains follows, all from one sample in a study of OX40 agonist ivuxolimab in advanced cancers. TCRdb keeps only in-frame clones here, not all; method: immunoSEQ multiplex PCR. The sample gives roughly 60,000 clones, about 88% of which show up once; roughly 4% is in the top ten. The sequencing used CD4+ or CD8+ T cells sorted from blood, collected in a trial of the OX40 agonist ivuxolimab. These TCRs come from an adult with an advanced solid tumor such as melanoma, head and neck, liver or kidney cancer. CDR3s include the opening cysteine and the closing phenylalanine or tryptophan. A D gene is named only where the DNA matches it firmly. Clone size is shown for a subset of rows, as once, few, many or a class of expanded clone.

clone size: once
J gene: TRBJ2-6
D gene: NA
V gene: TRBV7-2
CDR3 DNA: TGTGCCAGCAGCCGAGTATTGACGGAGGTCTCTGGGGCCAACGTCCTGACTTTC
CDR3 protein: CASSRVLTEVSGANVLTF

clone size: once
J gene: TRBJ1-4
D gene: TRBD1
V gene: TRBV5-1
CDR3 DNA: TGCGCCAGCAGACCGGACAGGGATAGTAATGAAAAACTGTTTTTT
CDR3 protein: CASRPDRDSNEKLFF

clone size: NA
J gene: TRBJ1-1
D gene: NA
V gene: TRBV5-1
CDR3 DNA: TGCGCCAGCAGCTTGGGGAACGTGCCTATGAACACTGAAGCTTTCTTT
CDR3 protein: CASSLGNVPMNTEAFF

clone size: NA
J gene: TRBJ1-2
D gene: NA
V gene: TRBV9
CDR3 DNA: TGTGCCAGCAGCTCGGGGTCAGCAGACTATGGCTACACCTTC
CDR3 protein: CASSSGSADYGYTF

clone size: few
J gene: TRBJ1-5
D gene: NA
V gene: TRBV6-5
CDR3 DNA: TGTGCCAGCAGTTATATGGGGGGCTATCAGCCCCAGCATTTT
CDR3 protein: CASSYMGGYQPQHF

clone size: NA
J gene: TRBJ1-1
D gene: NA
V gene: TRBV28
CDR3 DNA: TGTGCCAGCGGCATCGGGGGTGTGGCTGAAGCTTTCTTT
CDR3 protein: CASGIGGVAEAFF

clone size: NA
J gene: TRBJ2-4
D gene: NA
V gene: TRBV5-6
CDR3 DNA: TGTGCCAGCAGCCGCCGGGGATCTAACAACATTCAGTACTTC
CDR3 protein: CASSRRGSNNIQYF

clone size: NA
J gene: TRBJ1-1
D gene: NA
V gene: TRBV7-2
CDR3 DNA: TGTGCCAGCAGCTTGGAGATGAACACTGAAGCTTTCTTT
CDR3 protein: CASSLEMNTEAFF

clone size: NA
J gene: TRBJ1-1
D gene: NA
V gene: TRBV18
CDR3 DNA: TGTGCCAGCTCACCAGACAGGCGGAACACTGAAGCTTTCTTT
CDR3 protein: CASSPDRRNTEAFF

clone size: NA
J gene: TRBJ2-1
D gene: NA
V gene: TRBV11-2
CDR3 DNA: TGTGCCAGCAGCCCAAGCTGGACCCGGCCGGGCAATGAGCAGTTCTTC
CDR3 protein: CASSPSWTRPGNEQFF

clone size: NA
J gene: TRBJ2-7
D gene: NA
V gene: TRBV19
CDR3 DNA: TGTGCCAGTAGTATCTCTCCCTCCTACGAGCAGTACTTC
CDR3 protein: CASSISPSYEQYF

clone size: NA
J gene: TRBJ1-2
D gene: NA
V gene: TRBV19
CDR3 DNA: TGTGCCAGTAGGGACTATGGCTACACCTTC
CDR3 protein: CASRDYGYTF

clone size: medium-sized
J gene: TRBJ2-3
D gene: NA
V gene: TRBV5-1
CDR3 DNA: TGCGCCAGCAGCTTGCCCGGGGGCGACACAGATACGCAGTATTTT
CDR3 protein: CASSLPGGDTDTQYF

clone size: NA
J gene: TRBJ2-3
D gene: NA
V gene: TRBV14
CDR3 DNA: TGTGCCAGCAGCCAAGAGATAGATAGTACCGTCACAGATACGCAGTATTTT
CDR3 protein: CASSQEIDSTVTDTQYF

clone size: NA
J gene: TRBJ2-5
D gene: TRBD1
V gene: TRBV28
CDR3 DNA: TGTGCCAGCAGACCACGACAGGGGGGGTACCAAGAGACCCAGTACTTC
CDR3 protein: CASRPRQGGYQETQYF

clone size: NA
J gene: TRBJ1-1
D gene: TRBD1
V gene: TRBV18
CDR3 DNA: TGTGCCAGCTCACCTTCGACAGGGAGGTCTGAAGCTTTCTTT
CDR3 protein: CASSPSTGRSEAFF

clone size: NA
J gene: TRBJ2-7
D gene: TRBD2
V gene: TRBV11-2
CDR3 DNA: TGTGCCAGCAGCCCTGGGGGAGCGGGGGGTGACGAGCAGTACTTC
CDR3 protein: CASSPGGAGGDEQYF

clone size: NA
J gene: TRBJ2-4
D gene: NA
V gene: TRBV7-9
CDR3 DNA: TGTGCCAGCAGCATCGGGACTCAAGGGAGTATTCAGTACTTC
CDR3 protein: CASSIGTQGSIQYF

clone size: NA
J gene: TRBJ2-3
D gene: TRBD1
V gene: TRBV7-2
CDR3 DNA: TGTGCCAGCAGCTCGGGACAGTTAGATACGCAGTATTTT
CDR3 protein: CASSSGQLDTQYF

clone size: NA
J gene: TRBJ2-5
D gene: TRBD2
V gene: TRBV7-7
CDR3 DNA: TGTGCTAGCAGCTTATCGTGGACTAGCGGGGGAAGAGGGGAGACCCAGTACTTC
CDR3 protein: CASSLSWTSGGRGETQYF

clone size: few
J gene: TRBJ1-5
D gene: NA
V gene: TRBV7-2
CDR3 DNA: TGTGCCAGCAGCCCGAGTAGCAATCAGCCCCAGCATTTT
CDR3 protein: CASSPSSNQPQHF

clone size: NA
J gene: TRBJ1-2
D gene: NA
V gene: TRBV6-1
CDR3 DNA: TGTGCCAGCATGCGCACCGGGCCTCAGGGTGCGGACACCTTC
CDR3 protein: CASMRTGPQGADTF

clone size: NA
J gene: TRBJ2-2
D gene: TRBD2
V gene: TRBV6-4
CDR3 DNA: TGTGCCAGCAGGGGACTAGCGGGGGCCGGGGAGCTGTTTTTT
CDR3 protein: CASRGLAGAGELFF

clone size: NA
J gene: TRBJ2-5
D gene: TRBD2
V gene: TRBV5-1
CDR3 DNA: TGCGCCAGCAGCTTGGGCGGAGCGGGGGCCCTACAAGAGACCCAGTACTTC
CDR3 protein: CASSLGGAGALQETQYF

clone size: NA
J gene: TRBJ2-1
D gene: TRBD2
V gene: TRBV9
CDR3 DNA: TGTGCCAGCAGCGTAGTAAGCGGGGGGGCCGGGAATGAGCAGTTCTTC
CDR3 protein: CASSVVSGGAGNEQFF

clone size: NA
J gene: TRBJ2-5
D gene: TRBD2
V gene: TRBV7-9
CDR3 DNA: TGTGCCAGCAGCCAAGAGGTAGCTAGCGGGGCCGGTGGGACCCAGTACTTC
CDR3 protein: CASSQEVASGAGGTQYF

clone size: NA
J gene: TRBJ1-1
D gene: NA
V gene: TRBV2
CDR3 DNA: TGTGCCAGCAGTGAGGACTCGCCAGGGATGAACACTGAAGCTTTCTTT
CDR3 protein: CASSEDSPGMNTEAFF

clone size: few
J gene: TRBJ1-1
D gene: NA
V gene: TRBV27
CDR3 DNA: TGTGCCAGCATTAAGTCCGAGGGGTTTTCGGTAACTGAAGCTTTCTTT
CDR3 protein: CASIKSEGFSVTEAFF

clone size: NA
J gene: TRBJ2-1
D gene: NA
V gene: TRBV7-9
CDR3 DNA: TGTGCCAGCAGTTACTCGGGCTTTGAGCAGTTCTTC
CDR3 protein: CASSYSGFEQFF

clone size: NA
J gene: TRBJ2-1
D gene: TRBD2
V gene: TRBV11-2
CDR3 DNA: TGTGCCAGCAGCTTAGCTAGCGGGTCCCAGGAATTCTTC
CDR3 protein: CASSLASGSQEFF

clone size: NA
J gene: TRBJ1-2
D gene: NA
V gene: TRBV30
CDR3 DNA: TGTGCCGTGAACAGGGATGGCTACACCTTC
CDR3 protein: CAVNRDGYTF

clone size: once
J gene: TRBJ2-2
D gene: NA
V gene: TRBV4-3
CDR3 DNA: TGCGCCAGCAGCCAAGATGGCTCGGGAACCACCGGGGAGCTGTTTTTT
CDR3 protein: CASSQDGSGTTGELFF

clone size: NA
J gene: TRBJ1-1
D gene: TRBD1
V gene: TRBV4-2
CDR3 DNA: TGTGCCAGCAGCCAAGATGGGGCAGGGGGGAAAGCTTTCTTT
CDR3 protein: CASSQDGAGGKAFF

clone size: NA
J gene: TRBJ2-2
D gene: NA
V gene: TRBV7-2
CDR3 DNA: TGTGCCAGCAGCTCCCGGATGGCGAACACCGGGGAGCTGTTTTTT
CDR3 protein: CASSSRMANTGELFF

clone size: NA
J gene: TRBJ1-1
D gene: TRBD1
V gene: TRBV27
CDR3 DNA: TGTGCCAGCAGTTTTTCCGGGACAGGGATATACACTGAAGCTTTCTTT
CDR3 protein: CASSFSGTGIYTEAFF

clone size: NA
J gene: TRBJ2-5
D gene: TRBD2
V gene: TRBV7-9
CDR3 DNA: TGTGCCAGCAGCTCCCAAGGACTAGCGGGGGTTAAGACCCAGTACTTC
CDR3 protein: CASSSQGLAGVKTQYF

clone size: NA
J gene: TRBJ2-7
D gene: NA
V gene: TRBV5-1
CDR3 DNA: TGCGCCAGCAGCCCATTTCCGGGCTACGAGCAGTACTTC
CDR3 protein: CASSPFPGYEQYF

clone size: few
J gene: TRBJ2-5
D gene: NA
V gene: TRBV7-9
CDR3 DNA: TGTGCCAGCAGCTTAGGAACCAGCCAAGAGACCCAGTACTTC
CDR3 protein: CASSLGTSQETQYF

clone size: few
J gene: TRBJ1-1
D gene: NA
V gene: TRBV20-1
CDR3 DNA: TGCAGTGGCAGGGGGAACACTGAAGCTTTCTTT
CDR3 protein: CSGRGNTEAFF

clone size: NA
J gene: TRBJ2-6
D gene: NA
V gene: TRBV18
CDR3 DNA: TGTGCCAGCTCACCACAGTCTGGGGCCAACGTCCTGACTTTC
CDR3 protein: CASSPQSGANVLTF

clone size: NA
J gene: TRBJ1-1
D gene: TRBD1
V gene: TRBV7-8
CDR3 DNA: TGTGCCAGCACCCAGGGGGCGGCGGACACTGAAGCTTTCTTT
CDR3 protein: CASTQGAADTEAFF

clone size: NA
J gene: TRBJ1-5
D gene: NA
V gene: TRBV5-4
CDR3 DNA: TGTGCCAGCAGCTTGGATAGCAATCAGCCCCAGCATTTT
CDR3 protein: CASSLDSNQPQHF

clone size: NA
J gene: TRBJ2-7
D gene: NA
V gene: TRBV7-8
CDR3 DNA: TGTGCCAGCAGCAACCGGGTCCCCTCGGGGGAGCAGTACTTC
CDR3 protein: CASSNRVPSGEQYF

clone size: NA
J gene: TRBJ2-1
D gene: TRBD1
V gene: TRBV28
CDR3 DNA: TGTGCCAGCAGTCCGGGACAGAATACCTACAATGAGCAGTTCTTC
CDR3 protein: CASSPGQNTYNEQFF

clone size: NA
J gene: TRBJ1-2
D gene: NA
V gene: TRBV9
CDR3 DNA: TGTGCCAGCAGCGCCTCCGGGACGGAGTATGGCTACACCTTC
CDR3 protein: CASSASGTEYGYTF

clone size: NA
J gene: TRBJ1-3
D gene: NA
V gene: TRBV5-5
CDR3 DNA: TGTGCCAGCAGCTTGTTAAGTGAAGACGGAAACACCATATATTTT
CDR3 protein: CASSLLSEDGNTIYF

clone size: NA
J gene: TRBJ2-3
D gene: NA
V gene: TRBV30
CDR3 DNA: TGTGCCTGGAGTGTTCTAGATACGCAGTATTTT
CDR3 protein: CAWSVLDTQYF

clone size: NA
J gene: TRBJ2-5
D gene: NA
V gene: TRBV28
CDR3 DNA: TGTGCCAGCAGTTCAAAATCCCCTGGCAAAGAGACCCAGTACTTC
CDR3 protein: CASSSKSPGKETQYF

clone size: NA
J gene: TRBJ2-5
D gene: TRBD2
V gene: TRBV4-2
CDR3 DNA: TGTGCCAGCAGTTTGGCGGGGGAAAAAGAGACCCAGTACTTC
CDR3 protein: CASSLAGEKETQYF

clone size: NA
J gene: TRBJ2-7
D gene: NA
V gene: TRBV5-1
CDR3 DNA: TGCGCCAGCAGCCTCCCGAGTGTATCGAACGAGCAGTACTTC
CDR3 protein: CASSLPSVSNEQYF

clone size: NA
J gene: TRBJ1-6
D gene: NA
V gene: TRBV2
CDR3 DNA: TGTGCCAGCTTTCCCCCCGGGGGCGAGAATTCACCCCTCCACTTT
CDR3 protein: CASFPPGGENSPLHF